Listed below are T cell receptor beta chains from one sample, sequenced in a study of cytomegalovirus exposure and HLA in healthy donors. TCRdb keeps only in-frame clones here, not all; method: immunoSEQ multiplex PCR. The sample holds about 60,000 clones; about 77% are singletons and the top ten take approximately 2.4%. The sequenced sample consisted of PBMCs. These receptor sequences come from a female donor in good health and CMV-seronegative. The CDR3 runs from the conserved cysteine through the conserved F or W. A D gene is named only where the DNA matches it firmly. Only some rows state a clone size, as once, few, many or a class for expanded clones.

TRBJ2-5 | TRBV7-2 | NA | TRBD2 | CASSLVASGGAETQYF | TGTGCCAGCAGCTTAGTAGCCAGCGGGGGGGCTGAGACCCAGTACTTC
TRBJ1-4 | TRBV28 | NA | NA | CASSSTVEKLFF | TGTGCCAGCAGTAGTACAGTCGAAAAACTGTTTTTT
TRBJ2-5 | TRBV7-6 | few | NA | CASGLSYGVQTQYF | TGTGCCAGCGGACTTAGTTACGGAGTACAGACCCAGTACTTC
TRBJ2-3 | TRBV12-5 | NA | NA | CASGLHGLTDTQYF | TGTGCTAGTGGTTTGCATGGACTTACAGATACGCAGTATTTT
TRBJ2-7 | TRBV19 | NA | NA | CASSKGPGKYEQYF | TGTGCCAGTAGTAAGGGCCCGGGGAAATACGAGCAGTACTTC
TRBJ2-7 | TRBV4-1 | NA | NA | CASSQDEGGFPYEQYF | TGCGCCAGCAGCCAAGATGAAGGCGGTTTTCCCTACGAGCAGTACTTC
TRBJ2-2 | TRBV5-1 | NA | NA | CASSPPGLGQATGELFF | TGCGCCAGCAGCCCGCCAGGTTTGGGGCAAGCCACCGGGGAGCTGTTTTTT
TRBJ1-5 | TRBV5-8 | NA | TRBD1 | CASSLTPDREGGF | TGTGCCAGCAGCCTTACCCCGGACAGGGAGGGGGGTTTT
TRBJ2-5 | TRBV2 | NA | TRBD1 | CASRTGGETQYF | TGTGCCAGCAGGACAGGGGGCGAGACCCAGTACTTC
TRBJ1-1 | TRBV6-1 | NA | NA | CASSDNTEAFF | TGTGCCAGTTCAGATAACACTGAAGCTTTCTTT
TRBJ2-7 | TRBV5-1 | NA | NA | CASSFSSGSQYEQYF | TGCGCCAGCAGCTTTTCGTCCGGGAGTCAGTACGAGCAGTACTTC
TRBJ2-7 | TRBV7-8 | NA | TRBD1 | CASLPGQGALNPNF | TGTGCCAGCTTACCGGGACAGGGGGCGTTGAACCCTAACTTC
TRBJ2-1 | TRBV14 | NA | NA | CASSTEVGVYNEQFF | TGTGCCAGCAGCACTGAGGTCGGGGTCTACAATGAGCAGTTCTTC
TRBJ2-7 | TRBV4-3 | NA | TRBD2 | CASSQVPGLAAYEQYF | TGCGCCAGCAGCCAAGTCCCTGGACTAGCCGCCTACGAGCAGTACTTC
TRBJ1-5 | TRBV6-1 | NA | NA | CASSEGRFNQPQHF | TGTGCCAGCAGTGAGGGCAGATTCAATCAGCCCCAGCATTTT
TRBJ2-2 | TRBV28 | few | TRBD2 | CASSFWGLGGETGELFF | TGTGCCAGCAGTTTTTGGGGACTGGGGGGGGAGACCGGGGAGCTGTTTTTT
TRBJ1-1 | TRBV19 | NA | TRBD1 | CASSVATGRNTEAFF | TGTGCCAGTAGTGTTGCGACAGGGCGGAACACTGAAGCTTTCTTT
TRBJ1-1 | TRBV19 | NA | NA | CASTPLGGTEAFF | TGTGCCAGTACCCCCCTGGGGGGGACTGAAGCTTTCTTT
TRBJ2-7 | TRBV28 | NA | TRBD2 | CASSGIIAGGPGEQYF | TGTGCCAGCAGTGGTATAATAGCGGGAGGGCCTGGCGAGCAGTACTTC
TRBJ2-1 | TRBV6-9 | few | NA | CASSDGAELDNEQFF | TGTGCCAGCAGTGATGGGGCGGAGTTGGACAATGAGCAGTTCTTC
TRBJ2-2 | TRBV7-2 | NA | NA | CASSLQTGNTGELFF | TGTGCCAGCAGCTTACAAACAGGGAACACCGGGGAGCTGTTTTTT
TRBJ2-1 | TRBV6-5 | NA | NA | CASSPPLKGFNEQFF | TGTGCCAGCAGTCCCCCCTTAAAGGGGTTCAATGAGCAGTTCTTC
TRBJ2-1 | TRBV6-5 | once | TRBD2 | CASSPGTSGYNEQFF | TGTGCCAGCAGTCCCGGGACTAGCGGCTACAATGAGCAGTTCTTC
TRBJ1-5 | TRBV28 | NA | NA | CASSSEVQPQHF | TGTGCCAGCAGTTCAGAGGTACAGCCCCAGCATTTT
TRBJ2-3 | TRBV18 | NA | NA | CASSPMGPDTQYF | TGTGCCAGCTCACCAATGGGGCCAGATACGCAGTATTTT
TRBJ2-3 | TRBV4-2 | NA | TRBD2 | CASSQVSAGGPGSSTDTQYF | TGTGCCAGCAGCCAAGTCTCAGCGGGAGGGCCCGGATCTAGCACAGATACGCAGTATTTT
TRBJ1-2 | TRBV15 | NA | NA | CATSRPSWGGPGYTF | TGTGCCACCAGCAGACCTAGTTGGGGGGGGCCTGGCTACACCTTC
TRBJ2-3 | TRBV28 | NA | TRBD2 | CASSFPGLAGSTDTQYF | TGTGCCAGCAGTTTCCCGGGACTAGCGGGAAGCACAGATACGCAGTATTTT
TRBJ1-5 | TRBV10-3 | NA | NA | CAISENRRGQPQHF | TGTGCCATCAGTGAGAACAGAAGGGGTCAGCCCCAGCATTTT
TRBJ1-2 | TRBV7-9 | NA | NA | CASSLGVTNRDGYTF | TGTGCCAGCAGCTTGGGGGTCACTAACAGGGACGGCTACACCTTC
TRBJ1-3 | TRBV9 | NA | NA | CASSVEGDSGNTIYF | TGTGCCAGCAGCGTCGAGGGAGACTCTGGAAACACCATATATTTT
TRBJ2-1 | TRBV12-5 | NA | TRBD2 | CASGLAGAHEQFF | TGTGCTAGTGGCCTAGCGGGGGCGCATGAGCAGTTCTTC
TRBJ2-3 | TRBV4-1 | few | NA | CASSQDIAPADTQYF | TGCGCCAGCAGCCAAGACATAGCCCCCGCAGATACGCAGTATTTT
TRBJ1-6 | TRBV15 | NA | NA | CATGPAIDYNSPLHF | TGTGCCACCGGGCCAGCAATCGACTATAATTCACCCCTCCACTTT
TRBJ2-7 | TRBV5-1 | NA | NA | CASSFLDRTYEQYF | TGCGCCAGCAGCTTTCTTGACAGGACCTACGAGCAGTACTTC
TRBJ2-7 | TRBV29-1 | NA | TRBD1 | CSVAGTVTYEQYF | TGCAGCGTAGCCGGGACAGTCACCTACGAGCAGTACTTC
TRBJ2-3 | TRBV9 | few | NA | CASSGTSGHRTDTQYF | TGTGCCAGCAGCGGAACCTCGGGACATCGCACAGATACGCAGTATTTT
TRBJ2-7 | TRBV2 | NA | NA | CASSRDTSYEQYF | TGTGCCAGCAGCCGGGACACCTCCTACGAGCAGTACTTC
TRBJ1-6 | TRBV11-2 | NA | NA | CASSLAPGYNSPLHF | TGTGCCAGCAGCTTAGCCCCGGGGTATAATTCCCCCCTCCACTTT
TRBJ2-3 | TRBV11-3 | NA | TRBD2 | CASSPGLATTDTQYF | TGTGCCAGCAGCCCGGGACTAGCGACCACAGATACGCAGTATTTT
TRBJ2-7 | TRBV30 | NA | TRBD2 | CAWSVPLARAYEQYF | TGTGCCTGGAGCGTTCCACTAGCGAGAGCCTACGAGCAGTACTTC
TRBJ1-2 | TRBV5-1 | NA | TRBD1 | CASSNSQGAYGYTF | TGCGCCAGCAGCAACAGTCAGGGGGCCTATGGCTACACCTTC
TRBJ2-1 | TRBV7-2 | NA | TRBD2 | CASSLAGGYNEQFF | TGTGCCAGCAGCCTAGCGGGAGGTTACAATGAGCAGTTCTTC
TRBJ2-7 | TRBV7-8 | NA | NA | CASSIEQGYEQYF | TGTGCCAGCAGCATAGAACAGGGCTACGAGCAGTACTTC
TRBJ1-4 | TRBV2 | NA | NA | CASHGGTNEKLFF | TGTGCCAGCCACGGGGGGACCAATGAAAAACTGTTTTTT
TRBJ2-3 | TRBV15 | few | TRBD2 | CATSHKPGLAGASTDTQYF | TGTGCCACCAGCCACAAGCCGGGACTAGCGGGGGCGAGCACAGATACGCAGTATTTT
TRBJ2-1 | TRBV7-3 | few | TRBD1 | CASSLQGAGEQFF | TGTGCCAGCAGCTTACAGGGGGCAGGGGAGCAGTTCTTC
TRBJ2-5 | TRBV19 | NA | TRBD1 | CASSGQGAWETQYF | TGTGCCAGTAGTGGACAGGGGGCGTGGGAGACCCAGTACTTC
TRBJ2-1 | TRBV28 | few | TRBD2 | CASSSIRLAGGAYNEQFF | TGTGCCAGCAGTTCTATCCGACTAGCGGGCGGGGCTTACAATGAGCAGTTCTTC
TRBJ2-2 | TRBV18 | NA | NA | CASSPERRGGTGELFF | TGTGCCAGCTCACCGGAGAGGCGGGGAGGAACCGGGGAGCTGTTTTTT
TRBJ1-2 | TRBV6-5 | few | NA | CASSYLGGEGYTF | TGTGCCAGCAGTTATCTAGGGGGGGAGGGCTACACCTTC
TRBJ2-1 | TRBV19 | few | TRBD2 | CASSSSGSSYNEQFF | TGTGCCAGTAGTAGTAGCGGGAGCTCCTACAATGAGCAGTTCTTC
TRBJ1-1 | TRBV27 | NA | NA | CASQTGNTEAFF | TGTGCCAGCCAGACAGGAAACACTGAAGCTTTCTTT
TRBJ1-5 | TRBV6-5 | NA | NA | CASSYEGNQPQHF | TGTGCCAGCAGTTACGAGGGCAATCAGCCCCAGCATTTT
TRBJ1-1 | TRBV6-6 | NA | NA | CASSHHTGGGEAFF | TGTGCCAGCAGCCACCACACGGGAGGAGGTGAAGCTTTCTTT